This is a list of T cell receptor beta chains from one sample in a study of glioma-infiltrating T cells after dendritic cell vaccination. Only in-frame clones appear in the TCRdb table, and some are missing; sequencing was by immunoSEQ multiplex PCR. The profile shows roughly 90,000 clones, 80% to 90% of them singletons. The source material was blood, sampled before dendritic cell vaccination. These receptor sequences come from a human donor with glioblastoma. Both conserved end residues are part of each CDR3. The D gene is left open where the match is weak. Clone size is stated in some rows and not others, as once, few, many or a class when expanded.

CDR3: CASSLAGGTYEQYF
DNA: TGTGCCAGCAGCTTGGCGGGAGGGACCTACGAGCAGTACTTC
size: .
D: TRBD2
J: TRBJ2-7
V: TRBV7-2

CDR3: CSVEANRGPTKNIQYF
DNA: TGCAGCGTTGAAGCAAACAGGGGACCTACCAAAAACATTCAGTACTTC
size: few
D: TRBD1
J: TRBJ2-4
V: TRBV29-1

CDR3: CASSLGGQGVTEAFF
DNA: TGCGCCAGCAGCTTGGGGGGACAGGGAGTCACTGAAGCTTTCTTT
size: once
D: TRBD1
J: TRBJ1-1
V: TRBV5-1

CDR3: CASTMQQGITGELFF
DNA: TGCGCCAGCACCATGCAACAGGGAATCACCGGGGAGCTGTTTTTT
size: .
D: .
J: TRBJ2-2
V: TRBV5-1

CDR3: CVSSFTASTGTGSYGYTF
DNA: TGCGTCAGCAGCTTTACGGCCTCTACTGGGACAGGGTCCTATGGCTACACCTTC
size: .
D: TRBD1
J: TRBJ1-2
V: TRBV5-1

CDR3: CASTRVNGNTIYF
DNA: TGTGCCAGCACCAGGGTTAATGGAAACACCATATATTTT
size: few
D: .
J: TRBJ1-3
V: TRBV6-4

CDR3: CASSWTASSYEQYF
DNA: TGTGCCAGCAGTTGGACAGCGAGCTCCTACGAGCAGTACTTC
size: .
D: .
J: TRBJ2-7
V: TRBV27

CDR3: CASREIQGQGNYGYTF
DNA: TGTGCCAGCAGAGAAATTCAGGGACAAGGGAACTATGGCTACACCTTC
size: .
D: .
J: TRBJ1-2
V: TRBV2

CDR3: CASSPYTDTQYF
DNA: TGTGCCAGCTCACCTTACACAGATACGCAGTATTTT
size: .
D: .
J: TRBJ2-3
V: TRBV18

CDR3: CASTQTGTTNTGELFF
DNA: TGTGCCAGCACCCAAACCGGGACAACGAACACCGGGGAGCTGTTTTTT
size: .
D: .
J: TRBJ2-2
V: TRBV9

CDR3: CASSPGRGTEAFF
DNA: TGTGCCAGCAGTCCGGGCAGGGGCACTGAAGCTTTCTTT
size: .
D: .
J: TRBJ1-1
V: TRBV6-1

CDR3: CASSLAQGAFGYEQYF
DNA: TGTGCCAGCAGCTTAGCACAGGGGGCTTTTGGGTACGAGCAGTACTTC
size: .
D: TRBD1
J: TRBJ2-7
V: TRBV7-6

CDR3: CSVEARQGVNEQFF
DNA: TGCAGCGTTGAAGCGCGACAGGGTGTCAATGAGCAGTTCTTC
size: .
D: TRBD1
J: TRBJ2-1
V: TRBV29-1

CDR3: CAWSTLSGSGTDTQYF
DNA: TGTGCCTGGAGCACCCTTAGCGGGAGTGGCACAGATACGCAGTATTTT
size: .
D: TRBD2
J: TRBJ2-3
V: TRBV30

CDR3: CASTPGQGADSPLHF
DNA: TGTGCCAGCACCCCCGGACAGGGAGCGGATTCACCCCTCCACTTT
size: .
D: TRBD1
J: TRBJ1-6
V: TRBV9

CDR3: CAISSRTSGRSNEQFF
DNA: TGTGCCATCAGTTCCCGGACTAGCGGGAGAAGCAATGAGCAGTTCTTC
size: .
D: TRBD2
J: TRBJ2-1
V: TRBV10-3

CDR3: CASSEALLGAGGTDTQYF
DNA: TGTGCCAGCAGTGAAGCGCTTCTGGGGGCTGGAGGCACAGATACGCAGTATTTT
size: .
D: .
J: TRBJ2-3
V: TRBV2

CDR3: CASSLSNYGYTF
DNA: TGTGCCAGCAGCTTGAGCAACTATGGCTACACCTTC
size: .
D: .
J: TRBJ1-2
V: TRBV5-6

CDR3: CASSLSWAGDDYGYTF
DNA: TGTGCCAGCAGTTTATCTTGGGCGGGGGATGACTATGGCTACACCTTC
size: .
D: .
J: TRBJ1-2
V: TRBV27

CDR3: CASSFLLGTDTQYF
DNA: TGTGCCAGCAGTTTCCTCCTCGGCACAGATACGCAGTATTTT
size: once
D: .
J: TRBJ2-3
V: TRBV28

CDR3: CASSSWGGAASYEQYF
DNA: TGTGCCAGCAGCTCATGGGGGGGTGCTGCCTCCTACGAGCAGTACTTC
size: .
D: TRBD2
J: TRBJ2-7
V: TRBV5-6

CDR3: CASSIGGGGYNEQFF
DNA: TGTGCCAGTAGTATAGGTGGGGGAGGGTACAATGAGCAGTTCTTC
size: .
D: TRBD2
J: TRBJ2-1
V: TRBV19

CDR3: CASSPNRDRGYEQYF
DNA: TGTGCCAGCTCACCAAACCGGGACAGGGGTTACGAGCAGTACTTC
size: .
D: TRBD1
J: TRBJ2-7
V: TRBV18

CDR3: CASSEGLGDSGNTIYF
DNA: TGTGCCAGCAGTGAGGGCCTGGGAGACTCTGGAAACACCATATATTTT
size: medium-sized
D: .
J: TRBJ1-3
V: TRBV6-1

CDR3: CASSPSPTGGGTGANVLTF
DNA: TGCGCCAGCAGCCCAAGCCCCACAGGGGGAGGCACTGGGGCCAACGTCCTGACTTTC
size: .
D: TRBD1
J: TRBJ2-6
V: TRBV5-1

CDR3: CASSLAGAGEKLFF
DNA: TGTGCCAGCAGCCTAGCAGGGGCCGGTGAAAAACTGTTTTTT
size: .
D: .
J: TRBJ1-4
V: TRBV6-5

CDR3: CASSLGDRGPSYEQYF
DNA: TGCGCCAGCAGCTTGGGGGACAGGGGTCCTTCCTACGAGCAGTACTTC
size: .
D: TRBD1
J: TRBJ2-7
V: TRBV5-1

CDR3: CASSGGTGGAVVSPLHF
DNA: TGTGCCAGCAGTGGCGGGACAGGGGGCGCCGTGGTTTCACCCCTCCACTTT
size: .
D: TRBD1
J: TRBJ1-6
V: TRBV27

CDR3: CASSQGYSNQPQHF
DNA: TGCGCCAGCAGCCAAGGATACAGTAATCAGCCCCAGCATTTT
size: .
D: .
J: TRBJ1-5
V: TRBV4-3

CDR3: CASTRLAGQGGTQYF
DNA: TGTGCCAGCACCCGACTAGCCGGGCAAGGAGGTACGCAGTATTTT
size: .
D: TRBD2
J: TRBJ2-3
V: TRBV27

CDR3: CASRVGQGEYSNQPQHF
DNA: TGTGCCAGTAGGGTGGGACAGGGGGAATATAGCAATCAGCCCCAGCATTTT
size: .
D: TRBD1
J: TRBJ1-5
V: TRBV19

CDR3: CASSQLAGVDTQYF
DNA: TGCGCCAGCAGCCAATTAGCGGGGGTAGATACGCAGTATTTT
size: .
D: TRBD2
J: TRBJ2-3
V: TRBV4-3

CDR3: CASSQDSPYGYTF
DNA: TGTGCCAGCAGTCAAGACAGTCCTTATGGCTACACCTTC
size: .
D: .
J: TRBJ1-2
V: TRBV6-1

CDR3: CASSEFGGAHNEQFF
DNA: TGTGCCAGCAGCGAATTTGGCGGGGCGCACAATGAGCAGTTCTTC
size: .
D: .
J: TRBJ2-1
V: TRBV9

CDR3: CASSPAGGLMNTEAFF
DNA: TGCGCCAGCAGCCCCGCGGGGGGCTTAATGAACACTGAAGCTTTCTTT
size: .
D: .
J: TRBJ1-1
V: TRBV4-1

CDR3: CASSPGVRYGYTF
DNA: TGTGCCAGCAGTCCAGGGGTCCGCTATGGCTACACCTTC
size: .
D: .
J: TRBJ1-2
V: TRBV7-9

CDR3: CASSERILAGFNEQFF
DNA: TGTGCCAGCAGTGAACGAATTCTAGCGGGGTTCAATGAGCAGTTCTTC
size: .
D: TRBD2
J: TRBJ2-1
V: TRBV6-1

CDR3: CASSPTGGPGEQYF
DNA: TGTGCCAGCAGCCCTACAGGGGGGCCGGGAGAGCAGTACTTC
size: .
D: TRBD1
J: TRBJ2-7
V: TRBV9

CDR3: CASSSGQGFSEQYF
DNA: TGTGCCAGCAGCTCGGGACAGGGATTCTCCGAGCAGTACTTC
size: .
D: TRBD1
J: TRBJ2-7
V: TRBV11-1

CDR3: CASRSFGNNQPQHF
DNA: TGTGCCAGCCGTTCCTTCGGGAACAATCAGCCCCAGCATTTT
size: .
D: .
J: TRBJ1-5
V: TRBV6-5

CDR3: CASSSTGEYEQYF
DNA: TGTGCCAGTAGTAGTACGGGGGAGTACGAGCAGTACTTC
size: .
D: .
J: TRBJ2-7
V: TRBV19

CDR3: CASSLAESNYEQYF
DNA: TGTGCCAGCAGCTTGGCCGAGAGTAACTACGAGCAGTACTTC
size: .
D: .
J: TRBJ2-7
V: TRBV5-6

CDR3: CASSLLAGGIYNEQFF
DNA: TGTGCCAGCAGTTTATTGGCGGGGGGGATCTACAATGAGCAGTTCTTC
size: .
D: TRBD2
J: TRBJ2-1
V: TRBV27

CDR3: CSVERGAEAFF
DNA: TGCAGCGTTGAAAGGGGTGCTGAAGCTTTCTTT
size: .
D: .
J: TRBJ1-1
V: TRBV29-1

CDR3: CASSARGGDYYGYTF
DNA: TGTGCCAGCAGCGCCCGGGGGGGGGACTACTATGGCTACACCTTC
size: .
D: .
J: TRBJ1-2
V: TRBV5-8

CDR3: CASSPRQGRNGETQYF
DNA: TGTGCCAGCTCACCCCGACAGGGGCGCAATGGAGAGACCCAGTACTTC
size: .
D: TRBD1
J: TRBJ2-5
V: TRBV18

CDR3: CASSGSLFYGYTF
DNA: TGTGCCAGCAGTGGTAGTCTATTCTATGGCTACACCTTC
size: .
D: .
J: TRBJ1-2
V: TRBV2

CDR3: CASSKAAGHNSYNEQFF
DNA: TGCGCCAGCAGCAAAGCGGCGGGGCACAACTCCTACAATGAGCAGTTCTTC
size: .
D: .
J: TRBJ2-1
V: TRBV5-1

CDR3: CASSLRHPQETQYF
DNA: TGTGCCAGCAGCTTAAGACATCCTCAAGAGACCCAGTACTTC
size: .
D: .
J: TRBJ2-5
V: TRBV7-6

CDR3: CASSPRDRLQDTEAFF
DNA: TGCGCCAGCAGCCCCCGGGACAGGCTACAAGACACTGAAGCTTTCTTT
size: .
D: TRBD1
J: TRBJ1-1
V: TRBV4-1